This T cell receptor beta chain was sequenced in a study of T cell repertoires in cytomegalovirus infection. Study details: Both CMV infection and a matching HLA type were indicated by public TCR beta signatures.

Study observations and caveats: Across the ex vivo response, the dominant clonotypes were HLA-C-restricted CMV-specific TCR beta clonotypes. Cumulative public TCR beta family frequency identified carriers of CMV plus the relevant HLA.

TCRdb independently ran MiXCR on the reads; one entry per CDR3 protein. The data show fewer than 350,000 distinct CDR3 sequences, 8% to 9.5% seen once. The germline gives CDR1 MNHEY, CDR2 SVGAGI. Trimming cost V 8 bases and J 0 bases, with 8 bases left between them. This CDR3 comprises 13 residues. This clonotype has just a few counts. Its antigen is currently unknown. This sequence was found in a human donor in good health (CMV status not recorded). Some clones in this sample may be carry-over from other donors' samples. Sequenced sample: PBMCs. This chain joins TRBV6-5 and TRBJ2-1; D ambiguous. As DNA, the CDR3 is TGTGCCAGCGCCGACGCCTCCTACAATGAGCAGTTCTTC. Translated, it gives CASADASYNEQFF.